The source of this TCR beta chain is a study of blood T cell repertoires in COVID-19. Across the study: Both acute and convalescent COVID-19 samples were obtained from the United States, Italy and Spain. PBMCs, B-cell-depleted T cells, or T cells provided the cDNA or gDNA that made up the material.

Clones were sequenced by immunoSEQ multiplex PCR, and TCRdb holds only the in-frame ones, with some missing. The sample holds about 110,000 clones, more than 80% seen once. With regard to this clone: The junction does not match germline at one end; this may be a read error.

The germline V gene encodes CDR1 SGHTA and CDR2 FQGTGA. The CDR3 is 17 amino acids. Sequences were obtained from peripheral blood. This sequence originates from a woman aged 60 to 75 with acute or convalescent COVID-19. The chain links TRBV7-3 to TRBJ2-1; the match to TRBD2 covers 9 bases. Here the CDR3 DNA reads TGTGCCAGCAGCTTATACGGCGGGAGGGCCTCCCACAATGAGCAGTTCTTC. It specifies CASSLYGGRASHNEQFF.